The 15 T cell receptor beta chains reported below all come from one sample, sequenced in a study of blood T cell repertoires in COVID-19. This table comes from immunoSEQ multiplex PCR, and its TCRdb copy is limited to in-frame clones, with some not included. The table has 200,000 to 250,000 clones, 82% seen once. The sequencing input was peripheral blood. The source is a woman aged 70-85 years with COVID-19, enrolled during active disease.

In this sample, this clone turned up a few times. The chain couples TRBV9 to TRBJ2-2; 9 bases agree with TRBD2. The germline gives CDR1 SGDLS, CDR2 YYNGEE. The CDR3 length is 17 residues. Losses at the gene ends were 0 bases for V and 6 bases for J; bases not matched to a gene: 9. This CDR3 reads CASSVEAGGPFAGELFF. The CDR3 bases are TGTGCCAGCAGCGTAGAGGCGGGAGGGCCCTTCGCCGGGGAGCTGTTTTTT.

The CDR3 sequence: CSVNPGQLANYGYTF. DNA for the CDR3: TGCAGCGTAAACCCGGGACAGCTGGCGAACTATGGCTACACCTTC. The chain uses TRBV29-1 and TRBJ1-2, with 7 nucleotides matching TRBD1. V shed 6 bases, J shed 2 bases, and the junction held 12 bases outside the gene matches. The CDR3 extends over 15 amino acids. Germline CDR1 reads SQVTM; CDR2 reads ANQGSEA. The entire variable domain, with the rest obtained from reference TRBV29-1 and TRBJ1-2, is as follows: SAVISQKPSRDICQRGTSLTIQCQVDSQVTMMFWYRQQPGQSLTLIATANQGSEATYESGFVIDKFPISRPNLTFSTLTVSNMSPEDSSIYLCSVNPGQLANYGYTFGSGTRLTVV.

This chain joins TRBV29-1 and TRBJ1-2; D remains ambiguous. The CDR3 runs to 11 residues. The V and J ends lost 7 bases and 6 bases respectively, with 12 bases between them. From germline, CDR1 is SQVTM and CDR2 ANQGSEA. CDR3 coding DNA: TGCAGCGCCTTTCCTATAAATGGCTACACCTTC. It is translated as CSAFPINGYTF.

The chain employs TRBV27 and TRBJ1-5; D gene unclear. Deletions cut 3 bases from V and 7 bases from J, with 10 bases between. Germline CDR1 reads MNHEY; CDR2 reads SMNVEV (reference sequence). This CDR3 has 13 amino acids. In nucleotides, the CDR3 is TGTGCCAGCAGTTTCCTCGGGGAACAGCCCCAGCATTTT. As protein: CASSFLGEQPQHF.

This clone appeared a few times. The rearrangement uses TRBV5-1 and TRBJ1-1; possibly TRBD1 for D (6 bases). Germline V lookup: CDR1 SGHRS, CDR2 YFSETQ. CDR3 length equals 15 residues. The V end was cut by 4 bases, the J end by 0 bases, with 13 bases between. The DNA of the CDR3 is TGCGCCAGCAGCCAGGCGGGGGCGGTGAACACTGAAGCTTTCTTT. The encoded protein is CASSQAGAVNTEAFF.

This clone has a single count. In DNA form, the CDR3 reads TGTGCCAGCAGCTACCAACAGGGCGATCAGCCCCAGCATTTT. Residues: CASSYQQGDQPQHF. V and J are TRBV7-2 and TRBJ1-5; possible D gene TRBD1, 6 bases. Germline V gene lookup returns CDR1 SGHTA and CDR2 FQGNSA. V gave up 4 bases and J gave up 5 bases, with 12 bases separating them. The CDR3 loop spans 14 amino acids.

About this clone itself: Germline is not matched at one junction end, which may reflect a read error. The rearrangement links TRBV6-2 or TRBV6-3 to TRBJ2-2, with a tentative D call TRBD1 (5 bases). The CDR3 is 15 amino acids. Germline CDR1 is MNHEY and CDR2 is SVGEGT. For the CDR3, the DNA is TGTGCCAGCAGTAGGACAAGGGGAAACATCGGGGAGCTGTTTTTT. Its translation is CASSRTRGNIGELFF.

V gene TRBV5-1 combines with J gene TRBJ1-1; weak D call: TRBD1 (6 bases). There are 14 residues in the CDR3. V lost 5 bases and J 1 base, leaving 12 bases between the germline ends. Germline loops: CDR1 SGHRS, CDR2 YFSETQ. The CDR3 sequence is CASRPGTTNTEAFF. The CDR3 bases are TGCGCCAGCAGACCCGGGACAACGAACACTGAAGCTTTCTTT.

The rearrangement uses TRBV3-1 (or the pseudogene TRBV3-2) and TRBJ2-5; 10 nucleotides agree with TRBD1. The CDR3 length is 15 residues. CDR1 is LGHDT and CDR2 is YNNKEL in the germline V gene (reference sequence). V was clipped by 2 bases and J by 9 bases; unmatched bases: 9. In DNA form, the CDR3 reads TGTGCCAGCAGCCAACGGGACAGGGGTTTTGGTGCCCAGTACTTC. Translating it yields CASSQRDRGFGAQYF.

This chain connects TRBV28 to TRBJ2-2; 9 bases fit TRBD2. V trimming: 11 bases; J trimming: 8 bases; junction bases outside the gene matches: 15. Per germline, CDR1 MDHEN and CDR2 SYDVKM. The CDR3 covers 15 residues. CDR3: CASHRSSGRSGELFF. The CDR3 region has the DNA TGTGCCTCCCATCGAAGTAGCGGGAGATCTGGGGAGCTGTTTTTT.

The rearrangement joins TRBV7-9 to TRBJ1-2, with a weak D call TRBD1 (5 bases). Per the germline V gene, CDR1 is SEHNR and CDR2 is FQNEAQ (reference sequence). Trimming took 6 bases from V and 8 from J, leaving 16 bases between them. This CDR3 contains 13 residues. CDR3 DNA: TGTGCCAGCAGTTTCCCGGGGACTTTCGGCTACACCTTC. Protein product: CASSFPGTFGYTF. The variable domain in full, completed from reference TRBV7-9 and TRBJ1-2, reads DTGVSQNPRHKITKRGQNVTFRCDPISEHNRLYWYRQTLGQGPEFLTYFQNEAQLEKSRLLSDRFSAERPKGSFSTLEIQRTEQGDSAMYLCASSFPGTFGYTFGSGTRLTVV.

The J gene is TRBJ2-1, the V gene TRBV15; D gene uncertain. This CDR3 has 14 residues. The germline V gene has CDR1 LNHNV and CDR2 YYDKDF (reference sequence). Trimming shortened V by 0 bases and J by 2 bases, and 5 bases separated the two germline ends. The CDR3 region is CATSRELTYNEQFF. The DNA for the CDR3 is TGTGCCACCAGCAGAGAGTTAACCTACAATGAGCAGTTCTTC.

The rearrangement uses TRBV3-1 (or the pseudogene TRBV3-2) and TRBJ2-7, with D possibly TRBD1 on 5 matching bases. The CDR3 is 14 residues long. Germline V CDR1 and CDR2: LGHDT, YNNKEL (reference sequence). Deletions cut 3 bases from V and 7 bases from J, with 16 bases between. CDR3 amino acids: CASSHRARSGEQYF. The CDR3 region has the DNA TGTGCCAGCAGCCACCGCGCGCGATCAGGGGAGCAGTACTTC.

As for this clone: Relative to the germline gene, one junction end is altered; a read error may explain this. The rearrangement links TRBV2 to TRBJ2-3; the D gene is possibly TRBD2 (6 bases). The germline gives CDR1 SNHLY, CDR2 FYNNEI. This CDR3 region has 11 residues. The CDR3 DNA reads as TGTGCCAGTTCCGGGACTCAAATCTATTTATTT. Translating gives CASSGTQIYLF.

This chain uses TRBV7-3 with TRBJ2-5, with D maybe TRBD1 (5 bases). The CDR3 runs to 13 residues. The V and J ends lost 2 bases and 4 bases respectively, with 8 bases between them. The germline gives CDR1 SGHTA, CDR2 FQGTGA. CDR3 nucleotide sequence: TGTGCCAGCAGCTTACAGGGCCGAGAGACCCAGTACTTC. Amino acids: CASSLQGRETQYF.